Listed below are T cell receptor beta chains from one sample, sequenced in a study of T cell responses to AZD1222 COVID-19 vaccine. The repertoire was sequenced with immunoSEQ multiplex PCR; TCRdb's copy has only in-frame clones and lacks some. The table records 160,000 or so clones, about 92% of them present only once. The sequences come from peripheral blood, collected on day 0 of MenACWY control vaccination. These receptors were obtained from an adult in good health. The CDR3 runs from the conserved cysteine through the conserved F or W. A D gene is named only where the DNA matches it firmly. Where a row states a size, it is once, few, many or the class of an expanded clone; other rows omit it.

clone_size,v_call,j_call,d_call,cdr3_nt,cdr3_aa
NA,TRBV14,TRBJ2-7,NA,TGTGCCAGCAGCCAAGAAGGGGCAGTGAGGGAGCAGTACTTC,CASSQEGAVREQYF
once,TRBV4-3,TRBJ1-6,NA,TGCGCCAGCAGCCGGGACCACGTAAATAATTCACCCCTCCACTTT,CASSRDHVNNSPLHF
NA,TRBV7-6,TRBJ1-1,TRBD1,TGTGCCAGCAGCACCCGACAGGGTTTTACTGAAGCTTTCTTT,CASSTRQGFTEAFF
NA,TRBV4-3,TRBJ2-1,TRBD2,TGCGCCAGCAGCCCAACCCAAGGGACTAGCGGGAGTGGCGAGCAGTTCTTC,CASSPTQGTSGSGEQFF
NA,TRBV7-9,TRBJ2-1,TRBD2,TGTGCCAGCAGCTTAACTCTAGCGGGAGACAATGAGCAGTTCTTC,CASSLTLAGDNEQFF
few,TRBV28,TRBJ1-1,NA,TGTGCCAGCAGGTCCCGCTTGAACACTGAAGCTTTCTTT,CASRSRLNTEAFF
few,TRBV3-1/TRBV3-2,TRBJ2-7,NA,TGTGCCAGCAGCCAACAGGGGATGCAGTACTTC,CASSQQGMQYF
NA,TRBV19,TRBJ2-4,NA,TGTGCCAGTAGTATCGGCAGGGTAGCCAAAAACATTCAGTACTTC,CASSIGRVAKNIQYF
once,TRBV7-8,TRBJ2-1,TRBD1,TGTGCCAGCAGCTTAGCAGGGGGCGCGCCCAATGAGCAGTTCTTC,CASSLAGGAPNEQFF
NA,TRBV24-1,TRBJ1-2,NA,TGTGCCACCAGTGACAGGGCGTATGGCTACACCTTC,CATSDRAYGYTF
once,TRBV24-1,TRBJ2-3,TRBD1,TGTGCCACCAGTGATTTGCAGGGGACAGGGCTTCTTCGAGATACGCAGTATTTT,CATSDLQGTGLLRDTQYF
NA,TRBV6-4,TRBJ2-5,TRBD2,TGTGCCAGCAGTGCCCTAGCGGGAGAGACCCAGTACTTC,CASSALAGETQYF
NA,TRBV5-4,TRBJ2-1,TRBD2,TGTGCCAGCAGCTTGACTAGCGGGAGTAGGGATGAGCAGTTCTTC,CASSLTSGSRDEQFF
NA,TRBV3-1/TRBV3-2,TRBJ1-1,NA,TGTGCCAGCAGCCCCCTTGGTGGGGACACTGAAGCTTTCTTT,CASSPLGGDTEAFF
NA,TRBV14,TRBJ2-2,NA,TGTGCCAGCAGCCAAAGAACGATAGGACTCACCGGGGAGCTGTTTTTT,CASSQRTIGLTGELFF
NA,TRBV29-1,TRBJ1-3,NA,TGCAGCGCCCACAGTAACTCTGGAAACACCATATATTTT,CSAHSNSGNTIYF
once,TRBV28,TRBJ2-7,NA,TGTGCCAGCAGTAGGGGGGGGGCGGAATCCTACGAGCAGTACTTC,CASSRGGAESYEQYF
NA,TRBV9,TRBJ2-3,TRBD1,TGTGCCAGCAGCGTAGATTCAGGGGGCGTAGATACGCAGTATTTT,CASSVDSGGVDTQYF
NA,TRBV27,TRBJ2-7,TRBD1,TGTGCCAGCAGTTGGCGACAGGGTGTCTACGAGCAGTACTTC,CASSWRQGVYEQYF
NA,TRBV5-1,TRBJ2-1,NA,TGCGCCAGCAGCTTAGTTGCGGCACTCTCCTACAATGAGCAGTTCTTC,CASSLVAALSYNEQFF
once,TRBV19,TRBJ1-1,TRBD1,TGTGCCACCTCTCGACAGGGGGCAAGGAACACTGAAGCTTTCTTT,CATSRQGARNTEAFF
NA,TRBV19,TRBJ2-2,NA,TGTGCCAGTAGTATAGGGATCGGGGAGCTGTTTTTT,CASSIGIGELFF
NA,TRBV5-5,TRBJ2-7,NA,TGTGCCAGCAGCCTTACAGGGTACGAGCAGTACTTC,CASSLTGYEQYF
NA,TRBV19,TRBJ2-7,NA,TGTGCCAGTAGTATGGTGACGGGCTCGGACGAGCAGTACTTC,CASSMVTGSDEQYF
NA,TRBV19,TRBJ2-1,NA,TGTGCCAGTAGTATAGATCATGAGACAGGTAGCTACAATGAGCAGTTCTTC,CASSIDHETGSYNEQFF
NA,TRBV12-3/TRBV12-4,TRBJ1-6,NA,TGTGCCAGCAGTTTTTCCAGGGCTTCACCCCTCCACTTT,CASSFSRASPLHF
NA,TRBV6-5,TRBJ2-3,TRBD2,TGTGCCAGCAGTTTGGGGACTAGCGGGACCACAGATACGCAGTATTTT,CASSLGTSGTTDTQYF
NA,TRBV7-2,TRBJ1-2,TRBD1,TGTGCCAGCAGCTGGAACAGGGGATTCGATGGCTACACCTTC,CASSWNRGFDGYTF
once,TRBV19,TRBJ1-6,NA,TGTGCCAGTAGTATAGTTGAGTCCAATTCACCCCTCCACTTT,CASSIVESNSPLHF
NA,TRBV10-3,TRBJ2-7,TRBD2,TGTGCCATCACCCCGGGACTAGCGGGAGGCAGGGGCGAGCAGTACTTC,CAITPGLAGGRGEQYF
NA,TRBV20-1,TRBJ1-5,TRBD1,TGCAGTGCTAGAGACCGGGACAGGGAGGATTTT,CSARDRDREDF
NA,TRBV5-5,TRBJ2-4,NA,TGTGCCAGCAGCCATTTTGTTGGGTTAGCCAAAAACATTCAGTACTTC,CASSHFVGLAKNIQYF
NA,TRBV3-1/TRBV3-2,TRBJ1-3,NA,TGTGCCAGCAGCCAGGGCCCGGACAGCGGAAACACCATATATTTT,CASSQGPDSGNTIYF
NA,TRBV2,TRBJ2-1,NA,TGTGCCAGCACCTTGAAGCTTGAGCAGTTCTTC,CASTLKLEQFF
NA,TRBV19,TRBJ2-1,TRBD2,TGTGCCAGTACCCTAGGGGCGGGGGGAAGGCGCGAGCAGTTCTTC,CASTLGAGGRREQFF
NA,TRBV30,TRBJ1-2,NA,TGTGCCTCCCCCACGGGTGGCTACACCTTC,CASPTGGYTF
NA,TRBV14,TRBJ1-1,TRBD1,TGTGCCAGCAGCCAACCAGGGACAGTCATGAACACTGAAGCTTTCTTT,CASSQPGTVMNTEAFF
NA,TRBV5-5,TRBJ2-3,NA,TGTGCCAGCAGCTTGGACGGGTCTCTTGTAGGTACGCAGTATTTT,CASSLDGSLVGTQYF
NA,TRBV9,TRBJ1-1,NA,TGTGCCAGCAGCCCGGGGGCGGGGCTAAGGAACACTGAAGCTTTCTTT,CASSPGAGLRNTEAFF
NA,TRBV9,TRBJ2-2,TRBD2,TGTGCCAGCGCCTGGACTAGCGGGAGCGAGGGCACCGGGGAGCTGTTTTTT,CASAWTSGSEGTGELFF
once,TRBV4-1,TRBJ1-2,NA,TGCGCCAGCAGCCAGACTACCGGGACTAACTATGGCTACACCTTC,CASSQTTGTNYGYTF